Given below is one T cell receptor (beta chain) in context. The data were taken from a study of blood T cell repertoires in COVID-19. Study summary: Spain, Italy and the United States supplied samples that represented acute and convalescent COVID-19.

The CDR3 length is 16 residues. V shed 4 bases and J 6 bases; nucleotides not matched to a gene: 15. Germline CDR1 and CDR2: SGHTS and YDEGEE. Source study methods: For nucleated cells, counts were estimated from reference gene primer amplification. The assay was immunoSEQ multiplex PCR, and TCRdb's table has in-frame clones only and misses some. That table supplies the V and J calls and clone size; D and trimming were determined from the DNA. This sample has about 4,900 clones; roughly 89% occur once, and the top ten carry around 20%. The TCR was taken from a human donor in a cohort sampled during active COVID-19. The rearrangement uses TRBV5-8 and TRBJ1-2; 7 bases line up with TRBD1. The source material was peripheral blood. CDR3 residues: CASSSYRDSLRDGYTF. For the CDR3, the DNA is TGTGCCAGCAGCAGTTACCGGGACAGCCTCAGGGATGGCTACACCTTC.